What follows are 15 T cell receptor beta chains derived from one specimen sequenced in a study of blood T cell repertoires in COVID-19. Data came from immunoSEQ multiplex PCR; TCRdb stores just in-frame clones and leaves some out. In the table there are tens of thousands of clones, almost 85% of which are singletons. Sample: peripheral blood. Every receptor here comes from a man in his 60s with acute or convalescent COVID-19.

V and J are TRBV18 and TRBJ2-3; a possible D gene is TRBD1 (6 bases). CDR3 length: 17 amino acids. The germline V gene has CDR1 KGHSH and CDR2 LQKENI. V gave up 2 bases and J gave up 1 base, with 16 bases separating them. CDR3 sequence: CASSPRGTGSGTDTQYF. In DNA form, the CDR3 reads TGTGCCAGCTCACCAAGGGGAACAGGGAGCGGCACAGATACGCAGTATTTT. Looking up the rest from reference TRBV18 and TRBJ2-3 gives the full variable domain: NAGVMQNPRHLVRRRGQEARLRCSPMKGHSHVYWYRQLPEEGLKFMVYLQKENIIDESGMPKERFSAEFPKEGPSILRIQQVVRGDSAAYFCASSPRGTGSGTDTQYFGPGTRLTVL.

This clone was seen only a few times. The chain recombines TRBV5-4 with TRBJ2-5; 7 bases match TRBD1. The CDR3 contains 15 residues. V trimming: 4 bases; J trimming: 3 bases; junction bases outside the gene matches: 9. The germline V gene has CDR1 SGHNT and CDR2 YYREEE (reference sequence). CDR3 nucleotides: TGTGCCAGCAGCGGGGCAGGGGGTCCCAAAGAGACCCAGTACTTC. Translation gives CASSGAGGPKETQYF.

This chain uses TRBV28 with TRBJ2-7, with a possible D match to TRBD2 (6 bases). Germline V lookup: CDR1 MDHEN, CDR2 SYDVKM. V shed 3 bases and J shed 2 bases, with 11 bases lying between them. The length of the CDR3 is 14 residues. CDR3 protein: CASSFYRRAYEQYF. In nucleotides, the CDR3 is TGTGCCAGCAGTTTTTACAGGAGGGCCTACGAGCAGTACTTC.

This clone occurred a few times. The chain combines TRBV25-1 with TRBJ1-4; 7 bases are a match to TRBD1. The CDR3 length is 17 residues. Germline lookup yields CDR1 MGHDK and CDR2 SYGVNS. V lost 1 base, J lost 4 bases, and 9 bases stayed unmatched. As DNA, the CDR3 is TGTGCCAGCAGTGAATGGTCTGGGACAGAGGGTAATGAAAAACTGTTTTTT. Protein sequence: CASSEWSGTEGNEKLFF.

This clone was picked up one time. The chain carries TRBV7-3 and TRBJ1-5; D unresolved. V lost 2 bases to trimming and J lost 7 bases, with 3 bases between them. Germline assignment: CDR1 SGHTA and CDR2 FQGTGA. CDR3 length: 11 residues. The CDR3 DNA reads TGTGCCAGCAGCTTACAACAGCCCCAGCATTTT. As protein: CASSLQQPQHF.

This clone has only one observation. The chain is built from TRBV13 and TRBJ2-5, with 7 bases fitting TRBD1. CDR1 is PRHDT and CDR2 is FYEKMQ in the germline V gene (reference sequence). The CDR3 runs 12 residues. The ends lost 8 bases at V and 5 bases at J; junction bases unmatched: 5. CDR3 coding DNA: TGTGCCAGCCGCCGACAGGGTGAGACCCAGTACTTC. It specifies CASRRQGETQYF.

The chain joins TRBV5-4 to TRBJ2-7; 9 positions match TRBD1. V dropped 4 bases and J dropped 2; count of bases not matched to a gene: 4. The CDR3 sequence is 14 residues long. Germline V gene lookup returns CDR1 SGHNT and CDR2 YYREEE (reference sequence). The chain's CDR3 is CASSSRDRAYEQYF. DNA of the CDR3: TGTGCCAGCAGCAGCCGGGACAGGGCCTACGAGCAGTACTTC. The whole variable domain, remainder taken from reference TRBV5-4 and TRBJ2-7, is ETGVTQSPTHLIKTRGQQVTLRCSSQSGHNTVSWYQQALGQGPQFIFQYYREEENGRGNFPPRFSGLQFPNYSSELNVNALELDDSALYLCASSSRDRAYEQYFGPGTRLTVT.

This chain joins TRBV7-3 and TRBJ1-4, with unresolved D. Trimming stripped 2 bases from V and 8 bases from J, with 9 bases between. CDR3 length equals 13 residues. Germline CDR1 is SGHTA and CDR2 is FQGTGA. This CDR3 reads CASSLELGEKLFF. In nucleotides, the CDR3 is TGTGCCAGCAGCTTAGAATTGGGCGAAAAACTGTTTTTT.

In its sample, this clone ranks as medium-sized. This chain joins TRBV5-4 and TRBJ2-7; weak D call: TRBD2 (7 bases). Looked up from germline, CDR1 is SGHNT and CDR2 is YYREEE (reference sequence). The CDR3 consists of 14 residues. V was shortened by 4 bases and J by 5 bases, with 16 bases between the two germline ends. The CDR3 here is CASSPLGGPNEQYF. The CDR3 DNA sequence: TGTGCCAGCAGCCCACTGGGGGGGCCGAACGAGCAGTACTTC.

The chain has TRBV7-4 and TRBJ1-1; D gene unclear. The germline V gene has CDR1 SGHVT and CDR2 SQSDAQ. This CDR3 has 18 amino acids. The ends were cut back, 1 base at V and 0 bases at J, with 18 bases in the middle. CDR3 loop: CASSLELPREPLNTEAFF. The CDR3 DNA reads TGTGCCAGCAGCTTAGAACTTCCCCGAGAACCCTTGAACACTGAAGCTTTCTTT. The full variable domain, rest sourced from reference TRBV7-4 and TRBJ1-1, is GAGVSQSPRYKVAKRGRDVALRCDSISGHVTLYWYRQTLGQGSEVLTYSQSDAQRDKSGRPSGRFSAERPERSVSTLKIQRTEQGDSAVYLCASSLELPREPLNTEAFFGQGTRLTVV.

The rearrangement uses TRBV9 and TRBJ2-3; 9 positions agree with TRBD2. J lost 2 bases, V lost 3 bases, and 10 bases had no gene match. Germline assignment: CDR1 SGDLS and CDR2 YYNGEE. The CDR3 length is 17 residues. CDR3 protein: CASSGVDSGGLTDTQYF. CDR3 DNA sequence: TGTGCCAGCAGCGGGGTAGATAGCGGGGGCCTCACAGATACGCAGTATTTT.

The chain is built from TRBV9 and TRBJ2-3; 7 nucleotides align to TRBD2. The CDR3 runs 17 residues. V was clipped by 0 bases and J by 6 bases; unmatched bases: 13. Germline assignment: CDR1 SGDLS and CDR2 YYNGEE. The CDR3 region has the DNA TGTGCCAGCAGCGTAGGTCGGAAAGCGGGGTCAAGGGATACGCAGTATTTT. Amino acid sequence: CASSVGRKAGSRDTQYF.

This clone came up once. This chain links TRBV5-1 with TRBJ2-7, with D possibly being TRBD1 (5 bases). This CDR3 contains 13 residues. CDR1 and CDR2 from the germline V gene are SGHRS and YFSETQ. V lost 3 bases and J 4 bases, leaving 11 bases between the germline ends. The CDR3 region is CASSYPGKYEQYF. CDR3 bases: TGCGCCAGCAGCTACCCAGGGAAATACGAGCAGTACTTC.

The J gene is TRBJ1-5, the V gene TRBV2; D remains ambiguous. Germline V gene sequence: CDR1 SNHLY, CDR2 FYNNEI. The CDR3 extends over 14 amino acids. The germline V and J ends were trimmed by 8 bases and 6 bases, with 17 bases remaining between them. The CDR3 sequence: CASGQDSGGQPQHF. The CDR3 DNA reads as TGTGCCAGCGGGCAAGATTCCGGAGGTCAGCCCCAGCATTTT. The full variable domain, with the rest looked up from reference TRBV2 and TRBJ1-5, is EPEVTQTPSHQVTQMGQEVILRCVPISNHLYFYWYRQILGQKVEFLVSFYNNEISEKSEIFDDQFSVERPDGSNFTLKIRSTKLEDSAMYFCASGQDSGGQPQHFGDGTRLSIL.

The chain recombines TRBV21-1 with TRBJ2-1; TRBD1, the D gene given by the table, was not confirmed from the DNA. TRBV21-1 is a pseudogene. The CDR3 extends over 12 amino acids. The CDR3 reads CATNDNRNEQFF. As DNA, the CDR3 is TGTGCCACCAATGACAACCGCAATGAGCAGTTCTTC.